A selection of T cell receptor beta chains follows, all from one sample in a study of T cell responses to AZD1222 COVID-19 vaccine. Sequencing used immunoSEQ multiplex PCR; TCRdb keeps in-frame clones, though not all of them. The data show about 100,000 clones, approximately 88% seen once. Sequenced material: peripheral blood, taken on day 0 of AZD1222 vaccination. Receptors originate from an adult in good health. The CDR3 runs from the conserved cysteine through the conserved F or W. D genes are given only for firm matches. The size field is filled for only some rows; it gives once, few, many or a size class.

CDR3 length: 14
clone size: -
D gene: -
J gene: TRBJ1-2
V gene: TRBV7-9
CDR3 protein: CASSLWTPTYGYTF
CDR3 DNA: TGTGCCAGCAGCTTATGGACCCCGACCTATGGCTACACCTTC

CDR3 length: 15
clone size: -
D gene: -
J gene: TRBJ1-3
V gene: TRBV7-6
CDR3 protein: CASSLAGGAGNTIYF
CDR3 DNA: TGTGCCAGCAGCTTAGCTGGGGGGGCTGGAAACACCATATATTTT

CDR3 length: 15
clone size: once
D gene: -
J gene: TRBJ1-4
V gene: TRBV21-1
CDR3 protein: CASSKVRGANEKLFF
CDR3 DNA: TGTGCCAGCAGCAAAGTGAGGGGGGCTAATGAAAAACTGTTTTTT

CDR3 length: 14
clone size: -
D gene: -
J gene: TRBJ1-1
V gene: TRBV29-1
CDR3 protein: CSVEDKRRGNEAFF
CDR3 DNA: TGCAGCGTTGAAGATAAAAGGAGAGGCAATGAAGCTTTCTTT

CDR3 length: 14
clone size: -
D gene: TRBD1
J gene: TRBJ1-2
V gene: TRBV6-1
CDR3 protein: CASTLGTGVYGYTF
CDR3 DNA: TGTGCCAGCACACTGGGGACAGGGGTATATGGCTACACCTTC

CDR3 length: 13
clone size: -
D gene: -
J gene: TRBJ1-5
V gene: TRBV7-2
CDR3 protein: CASSSQGFQPQHF
CDR3 DNA: TGTGCCAGCAGTTCTCAGGGGTTTCAGCCCCAGCATTTT

CDR3 length: 15
clone size: -
D gene: -
J gene: TRBJ1-1
V gene: TRBV18
CDR3 protein: CASSPRQSMNTEAFF
CDR3 DNA: TGTGCCAGCTCACCCAGACAGTCTATGAACACTGAAGCTTTCTTT

CDR3 length: 14
clone size: -
D gene: -
J gene: TRBJ1-1
V gene: TRBV6-5
CDR3 protein: CASSGLQGRTEAFF
CDR3 DNA: TGTGCCAGCAGCGGCTTACAGGGACGCACTGAAGCTTTCTTT

CDR3 length: 13
clone size: few
D gene: TRBD2
J gene: TRBJ2-1
V gene: TRBV29-1
CDR3 protein: CSVELAGKVEQFF
CDR3 DNA: TGCAGCGTTGAACTAGCGGGAAAGGTTGAGCAGTTCTTC

CDR3 length: 16
clone size: -
D gene: -
J gene: TRBJ2-3
V gene: TRBV27
CDR3 protein: CASSLQGGSPWDTQYF
CDR3 DNA: TGTGCCAGCAGTTTACAGGGCGGCAGTCCGTGGGATACGCAGTATTTT

CDR3 length: 12
clone size: -
D gene: -
J gene: TRBJ1-1
V gene: TRBV6-5
CDR3 protein: CASSYRREKAFF
CDR3 DNA: TGTGCCAGCAGTTACAGGCGAGAGAAAGCTTTCTTT